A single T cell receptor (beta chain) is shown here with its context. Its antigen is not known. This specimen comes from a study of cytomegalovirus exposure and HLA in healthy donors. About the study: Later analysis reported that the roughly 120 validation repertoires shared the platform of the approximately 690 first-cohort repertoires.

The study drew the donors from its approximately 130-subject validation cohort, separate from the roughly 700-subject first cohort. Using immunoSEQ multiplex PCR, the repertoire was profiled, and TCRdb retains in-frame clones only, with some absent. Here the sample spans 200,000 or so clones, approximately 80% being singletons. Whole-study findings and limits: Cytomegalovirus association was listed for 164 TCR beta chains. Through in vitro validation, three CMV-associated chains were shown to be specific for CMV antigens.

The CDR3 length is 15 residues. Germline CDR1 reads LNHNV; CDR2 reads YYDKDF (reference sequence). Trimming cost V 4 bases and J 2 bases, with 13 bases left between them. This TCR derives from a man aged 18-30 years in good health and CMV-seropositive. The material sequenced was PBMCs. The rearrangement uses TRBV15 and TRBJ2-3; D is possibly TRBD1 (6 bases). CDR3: CATSIGQTNTDTQYF. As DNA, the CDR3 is TGTGCCACCAGCATAGGACAGACAAACACAGATACGCAGTATTTT.